The subject of this entry is one T cell receptor beta chain. The sample holds many counts of this clonotype. Its antigen has not been determined. No base quality values were provided; no much bigger clone lies one nucleotide off. The library was generated by multiplex PCR. Sequencing used an Illumina HiSeq 4000. To build TCR beta libraries, CDR3 regions were amplified by Arm-PCR using iRepertoire HTBI primers. Before sequencing, the PCR products went through gel purification. The authors' pipeline ran thus. Across samples, roughly 60 TRBV and 12 to 15 TRBJ segments were identified and used for gene usage analysis of CDR3 amino acid clonotypes. Filtered high-quality paired reads were merged into contigs using COPE and FqMerger. BLAST was used to align contigs to IMGT TRBV, TRBD and TRBJ reference genes, and CDR3 was defined according to IMGT. Any clonotype with a frequency above 0.1% was classified as a highly expanded clone. Shannon entropy was used to measure repertoire diversity, and the Gini coefficient was used to measure V-J evenness. A clonotype found in more than one individual was treated as public. TCRdb itself trimmed the public reads at Q25 with fastp, ran MiXCR and retained productive beta chains. Every entry covers one CDR3 protein and lists the most common genes and DNA from its rows. The V and J calls here are based on TCRdb, not the publication. The table for this sample lists roughly 560,000 distinct CDR3 sequences; around 11% of them were counted only once. The ten top clones hold 8% to 10% of the sample.

The data belong to a study of regulatory T cells in long-lasting Graves disease (dated by TCRdb to about 2021). Background on the whole study: Newly diagnosed Graves' disease patients had taken antithyroid drugs for less than 3 months. Peripheral blood TCR sequencing and RNA sequencing compared persistent Graves' disease patients with newly diagnosed Graves' disease patients. The study took place in China and was registered as a clinical trial. A total of some 33 samples were covered by TCR sequencing, comprising some 13 persistent and some 20 newly diagnosed Graves' disease patients.

Summary of the overall study and its limitations: As a limitation, the authors acknowledged that the small sample size may reduce accuracy. The study examined only peripheral blood because the primary lesion, thyroid tissue, could not be accessed. Preferential use of TRBV28, TRBJ1-2 and TRBJ2-5 was observed in persistent disease, whereas TRBV20-1 and TRBJ2-1 were favored in newly diagnosed disease. Lower TCR Shannon entropy and fewer highly expanded clones were observed in persistent Graves' disease patients than in newly diagnosed patients, which suggested clonal expansion. Persistent patients shared more public clonotypes among themselves (fewer than 3,000) than newly diagnosed patients did (about 970). Only the TCR beta chain was sequenced and analyzed.

Its CDR3 holds 14 amino acids, cysteine through phenylalanine. Only CDR3 DNA remains: 42 bases, in frame from the first base. Sequences SNHLY (CDR1) and FYNNEI (CDR2) are obtained from the germline V gene. V drops 2 bases and J drops 11 bases, leaving 15 bases in between. In the paper's terms, the time point label means: newly diagnosed GD, antithyroid drugs for less than 3 months. For both TCR sequencing and RNA sequencing, RNA was extracted from PBMCs in TRIzol. Graves' disease was diagnosed according to American Thyroid Association guidelines. Patients for the study were recruited at an endocrinology department in Xi'an, China. Each patient gave roughly 10 milliliters of peripheral blood, collected in an EDTA anticoagulant tube. PBMCs were isolated by Ficoll Paque Plus density gradient separation without further T cell sorting. RNA quality was checked with an Agilent 2100 Bioanalyzer and agarose gel, and concentration with a NanoDrop 2000.

The same sample was also studied in work on T cells in Graves' hyperthyroidism and ophthalmopathy. As that second paper reports: A patient counted as having stable Graves' hyperthyroidism if no progression to ophthalmopathy occurred over 18 months of follow-up. Hyperthyroidism patients were newly diagnosed, with disease duration under 2 months, and aged 18 to 65 years. Exclusion was applied to patients with uncontrolled infections, other autoimmune diseases, pregnancy or lactation. Diagnoses were established on the basis of clinical symptoms, serum thyroxine and TRAb, thyroid ultrasound, and orbital computed tomography. A first-round RT-PCR of the TCR CDR3 used the HTBI primer set with the Qiagen OneStep RT-PCR kit. Most expanded thyroid clonotypes (frequency above 0.001) were also found in blood, which suggests that blood repertoires may mirror thyroid immune responses. In cross-validation, a model built on a 13 V-J signature told ophthalmopathy apart from stable hyperthyroidism with 85% to 90% sensitivity and roughly 81% specificity, and in testing the same model reached 80%/75%. In validation, progression to ophthalmopathy was predicted by the model with around 71% sensitivity and roughly 76% specificity, a median of about 6.4 months before onset. TCR V-J signatures able to tell the groups apart were searched for in a discovery cohort of 100 patients, of whom about 40 had Graves' ophthalmopathy and about 60 had stable Graves' hyperthyroidism. Whether ophthalmopathy could be predicted prospectively was tested in an independent validation cohort made up of 18 to 20 hyperthyroidism patients plus 17 patients who later progressed to ophthalmopathy. For training and testing, the 100 or so patients in the discovery cohort were randomly divided in a 7:3 ratio. The study also compared thyroid tissue and blood T-cell repertoires from roughly 6 Graves' hyperthyroidism patients. After sampling, hyperthyroidism patients received methimazole starting at 30 mg daily, and ophthalmopathy patients received high-dose intravenous methylprednisolone. Libraries were constructed in a second round of multiplex PCR, after which size selection and purification were performed. Libraries were sequenced paired-end with 100 bp reads on an Illumina HiSeq2000. SOAPnuke was used to process the raw data, throwing out any read that contained adapters or uncalled bases, had a mean Phred below 15, or lacked an exact constant-primer or identifier match. COPE v1.2.5 was used to merge the high-quality paired reads, and each unique nucleotide sequence was defined as a clonotype. Clonotypes were aligned to IMGT TRBV, TRBD and TRBJ reference segments using MiTCR v1.1. Only V-J combinations with frequency above 0.0001, covering 99% to 99.2% of repertoires, were analysed. The TCS score was defined as F50 (clonal expansion) divided by E x V (chaos), with BLOSUM62-based TCRdist calculated between CDR3 peptides within each V-J. Welch's t-statistics and random forest reduced around 520 V-J features to 10 to 15, which were used in a naive Bayes classifier (R e1071). No statistical method was used to fix the sample size in advance, and group allocation was not hidden from the investigators. TCR Vbeta CDR3 sequencing of 140 or so peripheral blood samples (under 45 ophthalmopathy, approximately 80 hyperthyroidism and roughly 17 progressor patients) is reported in the paper.

This receptor was identified in a woman aged 25-40 years with Graves disease. Donor details come from another sample of the same person, matched by shared clones. Material: peripheral blood mononuclear cells (PBMCs), obtained at new diagnosis, from a patient treated with antithyroid drugs. The rearrangement joined TRBV2 to TRBJ1-4, with the D gene call left open. The nucleotide sequence reads as follows: TGTGCCAGCAGTGAATACGACCCGATTGGGAAACTGTTTTTT. This is translated as CASSEYDPIGKLFF.